This TCR beta chain appears in the sequencing data of a study of T-cell reconstitution after alpha-beta-depleted transplantation in children (dated by TCRdb to about 2016). At the level of the whole study: Using TCR repertoire profiling, the study quantitatively followed how T-cell immune reconstitution unfolded in children after TCRalphabeta/CD19-depleted allogeneic hematopoietic cell transplantation.

The library came from PCR. The sequencing machine was an Illumina HiSeq 2500. TCR library preparation used molecular barcoding, with unique molecular identifiers applied to normalize quantification of the TCRbeta repertoire. TCRdb took the public reads, trimmed them with fastp at Q25, ran MiXCR for clone calling and kept in-frame beta chains. Identical CDR3 proteins give one entry, which carries the most common genes and DNA. The sample table records some 490,000 distinct CDR3 sequences; about 12% of these occur just once. The leading ten clones occupy less than 6.5% of the sample. Worth noting for this clonotype: No antigen is known for it. One base away there is no much larger clone; base qualities are not given.

The material sequenced was PBMCs from the stem cell graft donor, taken from the stem cell graft. This receptor was obtained from a human donor who donated a stem cell graft to a child with combined immunodeficiency.

For the CDR3, the sequence is CASRLGETEAFF. The DNA is as follows: TGTGCCAGCAGGCTAGGGGAAACTGAAGCTTTCTTT. The chain is encoded by TRBV12-3 or TRBV12-4 joined to TRBJ1-1; D gene: possibly TRBD1, on 5 matching bases. V gives up 6 bases and J gives up 5 bases, and the segment between their germline ends measures 10 bases. The CDR3 has 12 amino acids, counting the end cysteine and phenylalanine. Only the CDR3 region is kept as DNA, spanning 36 bases read in frame from base 1.